This TCR beta chain was sequenced for a study of OX40 agonist ivuxolimab in advanced cancers. About the research overall: Those treated in dose escalation had hepatocellular carcinoma, melanoma, renal cell cancer or head and neck cancer. Partial responses were achieved by three patients, one with hepatocellular carcinoma and two with cutaneous melanoma. Study-wide results and caveats: Expanded clones were, on average, more numerous among CD8+ T cells than CD4+.

Data came from immunoSEQ multiplex PCR; TCRdb stores just in-frame clones and leaves some out. The profile shows 60,000 to 65,000 clones, around 80% of them singletons. About this clone itself: Its antigen is not identified.

This CDR3 spans 12 amino acids. V lost 6 bases to trimming and J lost 5 bases, with 11 bases between them. Germline CDR1 and CDR2: SGHNT and YYREEE (reference sequence). This rearrangement joins TRBV5-4 to TRBJ2-5; possible D gene TRBD2, 6 bases. This sequence originates from an adult with an advanced solid tumor such as melanoma, head and neck, liver or kidney cancer. The material was CD4+ or CD8+ T cells sorted from blood, obtained in a trial of the OX40 agonist ivuxolimab. The CDR3 reads CASNLRGETQYF. The CDR3 DNA sequence: TGTGCCAGCAATCTCCGGGGGGAGACCCAGTACTTC. Full variable domain (missing parts from reference TRBV5-4 and TRBJ2-5): ETGVTQSPTHLIKTRGQQVTLRCSSQSGHNTVSWYQQALGQGPQFIFQYYREEENGRGNFPPRFSGLQFPNYSSELNVNALELDDSALYLCASNLRGETQYFGPGTRLLVL.